A selection of T cell receptor beta chains follows, all from one sample in a study of blood T cell repertoires in COVID-19. TCRdb's table, derived via immunoSEQ multiplex PCR, lists solely in-frame clones and lacks some. The sample holds around 300,000 clones, approximately 80% seen once. The sequenced sample was peripheral blood. The receptors were gathered from a woman between 50 and 59 years old with active or convalescent COVID-19. The CDR3 runs from the conserved cysteine through the conserved F or W. The D gene is left open where the match is weak. Clone size, where shown, is once, few, many, or a class for clones that have expanded.

abundance: -; v_gene: TRBV2; j_gene: TRBJ1-2; d_gene: -; CDR3aa: CASSEAGVVGYTF; CDR3nt: TGTGCCAGCAGTGAGGCAGGGGTGGTTGGCTACACCTTC
abundance: -; v_gene: TRBV7-9; j_gene: TRBJ2-5; d_gene: TRBD1; CDR3aa: CASGRDRHETQYF; CDR3nt: TGTGCCAGCGGACGGGACAGACACGAGACCCAGTACTTC
abundance: -; v_gene: TRBV12-3/TRBV12-4; j_gene: TRBJ1-1; d_gene: TRBD1; CDR3aa: CASSRTGRTEAFF; CDR3nt: TGTGCCAGCAGCAGGACAGGGAGGACTGAAGCTTTCTTT
abundance: -; v_gene: TRBV10-2; j_gene: TRBJ2-2; d_gene: TRBD2; CDR3aa: CASSIGTSGRRAGELFF; CDR3nt: TGCGCCAGCAGCATCGGGACTAGCGGGAGGAGGGCCGGGGAGCTGTTTTTT
abundance: -; v_gene: TRBV10-1; j_gene: TRBJ2-2; d_gene: -; CDR3aa: CASSAVGSTGELFF; CDR3nt: TGCGCCAGCAGTGCAGTGGGCTCCACCGGGGAGCTGTTTTTT
abundance: -; v_gene: TRBV6-1; j_gene: TRBJ1-4; d_gene: -; CDR3aa: CASSDNPGRTNEKLFF; CDR3nt: TGTGCCAGCAGTGATAATCCGGGTCGGACTAATGAAAAACTGTTTTTT
abundance: few; v_gene: TRBV27; j_gene: TRBJ2-7; d_gene: -; CDR3aa: CASSLDISYEQYF; CDR3nt: TGTGCCAGCAGTTTAGACATTTCCTACGAGCAGTACTTC
abundance: -; v_gene: TRBV7-9; j_gene: TRBJ2-3; d_gene: TRBD2; CDR3aa: CASSPWTSASTDTQYF; CDR3nt: TGTGCCAGCAGCCCCTGGACTAGCGCGAGCACAGATACGCAGTATTTT
abundance: -; v_gene: TRBV19; j_gene: TRBJ1-2; d_gene: TRBD1; CDR3aa: CASRPPAGGYGYTF; CDR3nt: TGTGCCAGTAGGCCCCCCGCAGGGGGCTATGGCTACACCTTC
abundance: few; v_gene: TRBV29-1; j_gene: TRBJ2-7; d_gene: TRBD2; CDR3aa: CSALAGSYEQYF; CDR3nt: TGCAGCGCGCTAGCGGGGTCCTACGAGCAGTACTTC
abundance: -; v_gene: TRBV27; j_gene: TRBJ2-7; d_gene: TRBD2; CDR3aa: CASSRGGGRRYEQYF; CDR3nt: TGTGCCAGCAGTCGGGGTGGCGGGAGACGCTACGAGCAGTACTTC
abundance: -; v_gene: TRBV3-1/TRBV3-2; j_gene: TRBJ1-1; d_gene: TRBD1; CDR3aa: CASSRTGDTEAFF; CDR3nt: TGTGCCAGCAGCCGGACAGGGGATACTGAAGCTTTCTTT
abundance: -; v_gene: TRBV4-2; j_gene: TRBJ1-4; d_gene: TRBD1; CDR3aa: CASSQDRAGGKLFF; CDR3nt: TGTGCCAGCAGCCAAGATAGGGCAGGGGGAAAACTGTTTTTT
abundance: -; v_gene: TRBV10-3; j_gene: TRBJ2-1; d_gene: TRBD1; CDR3aa: CAISASTGGSYNEQFF; CDR3nt: TGTGCCATCAGTGCCTCGACAGGGGGCTCCTACAATGAGCAGTTCTTC
abundance: -; v_gene: TRBV6-5; j_gene: TRBJ1-2; d_gene: TRBD1; CDR3aa: CASSYLRGPFYGYTF; CDR3nt: TGTGCCAGCAGTTACCTCAGGGGGCCATTCTATGGCTACACCTTC
abundance: -; v_gene: TRBV3-1/TRBV3-2; j_gene: TRBJ2-5; d_gene: -; CDR3aa: CASSHGGETQYF; CDR3nt: TGTGCCAGCAGCCACGGGGGAGAGACCCAGTACTTC
abundance: -; v_gene: TRBV7-2; j_gene: TRBJ1-6; d_gene: TRBD1; CDR3aa: CASSFLRTGRSYNSPLHF; CDR3nt: TGTGCCAGCAGCTTCTTACGGACAGGGCGCTCCTATAATTCACCCCTCCACTTT
abundance: -; v_gene: TRBV9; j_gene: TRBJ2-5; d_gene: -; CDR3aa: CASSVAGGYQETQYF; CDR3nt: TGTGCCAGCAGCGTAGCCGGGGGATACCAAGAGACCCAGTACTTC
abundance: -; v_gene: TRBV5-1; j_gene: TRBJ2-1; d_gene: -; CDR3aa: CASSLGKGPTYNEQFF; CDR3nt: TGCGCCAGCAGCTTGGGGAAGGGGCCGACCTACAATGAGCAGTTCTTC
abundance: -; v_gene: TRBV7-8; j_gene: TRBJ1-5; d_gene: -; CDR3aa: CASSLAQQGNQPQHF; CDR3nt: TGTGCCAGCAGCTTAGCGCAACAGGGAAATCAGCCCCAGCATTTT
abundance: -; v_gene: TRBV3-1/TRBV3-2; j_gene: TRBJ1-6; d_gene: -; CDR3aa: CASSQPGKGSPLHF; CDR3nt: TGTGCCAGCAGCCAACCAGGGAAGGGTTCACCCCTCCACTTT
abundance: -; v_gene: TRBV28; j_gene: TRBJ1-3; d_gene: -; CDR3aa: CASSPQGGGGGNTIYF; CDR3nt: TGTGCCAGCAGTCCGCAAGGAGGGGGGGGTGGAAACACCATATATTTT
abundance: -; v_gene: TRBV6-4; j_gene: TRBJ1-1; d_gene: -; CDR3aa: CASSDPYSGEAFF; CDR3nt: TGTGCCAGCAGTGACCCTTACTCAGGTGAAGCTTTCTTT
abundance: -; v_gene: TRBV7-9; j_gene: TRBJ1-2; d_gene: -; CDR3aa: CASSWGEYGYTF; CDR3nt: TGTGCCAGCAGCTGGGGGGAGTATGGCTACACCTTC
abundance: -; v_gene: TRBV4-1; j_gene: TRBJ2-1; d_gene: TRBD2; CDR3aa: CASSTFTSGSQGEQFF; CDR3nt: TGCGCCAGCAGCACCTTTACTAGCGGGAGTCAGGGAGAGCAGTTCTTC
abundance: -; v_gene: TRBV5-1; j_gene: TRBJ2-7; d_gene: TRBD1; CDR3aa: CASSGPDRGYEQYF; CDR3nt: TGCGCCAGCAGCGGACCGGACAGGGGCTACGAGCAGTACTTC
abundance: -; v_gene: TRBV6-2/TRBV6-3; j_gene: TRBJ2-3; d_gene: TRBD2; CDR3aa: CASSSLVLAGVTTDTQYF; CDR3nt: TGTGCCAGCAGTTCTCTGGTACTAGCGGGGGTGACCACAGATACGCAGTATTTT
abundance: -; v_gene: TRBV9; j_gene: TRBJ2-1; d_gene: -; CDR3aa: CASSVGSGQEQFF; CDR3nt: TGTGCCAGCAGCGTAGGTAGCGGCCAAGAGCAGTTCTTC
abundance: -; v_gene: TRBV6-4; j_gene: TRBJ1-1; d_gene: -; CDR3aa: CASRSTDLSTEAFF; CDR3nt: TGTGCCAGCAGATCGACAGATCTGAGCACTGAAGCTTTCTTT
abundance: -; v_gene: TRBV15; j_gene: TRBJ2-3; d_gene: TRBD2; CDR3aa: CATSREGGTDTQYF; CDR3nt: TGTGCCACCAGCAGGGAGGGAGGGACAGATACGCAGTATTTT
abundance: -; v_gene: TRBV7-6; j_gene: TRBJ2-2; d_gene: TRBD2; CDR3aa: CASSGGVRYTGELFF; CDR3nt: TGTGCCAGCAGCGGGGGGGTCCGATACACCGGGGAGCTGTTTTTT
abundance: -; v_gene: TRBV3-1/TRBV3-2; j_gene: TRBJ1-3; d_gene: TRBD1; CDR3aa: CASRPTPGQGGGNTIYF; CDR3nt: TGTGCCAGCAGACCGACCCCTGGACAGGGGGGAGGAAACACCATATATTTT
abundance: -; v_gene: TRBV5-1; j_gene: TRBJ1-4; d_gene: -; CDR3aa: CASSPGTYATNEKLFF; CDR3nt: TGCGCCAGCAGCCCCGGGACATATGCAACTAATGAAAAACTGTTTTTT
abundance: -; v_gene: TRBV27; j_gene: TRBJ2-6; d_gene: -; CDR3aa: CASSFLAAGANVLTF; CDR3nt: TGTGCCAGCAGTTTTTTAGCGGCAGGGGCCAACGTCCTGACTTTC
abundance: -; v_gene: TRBV7-2; j_gene: TRBJ1-1; d_gene: TRBD1; CDR3aa: CASSLWTGGAETFF; CDR3nt: TGTGCCAGCAGCTTATGGACAGGGGGCGCGGAAACTTTCTTT
abundance: -; v_gene: TRBV6-1; j_gene: TRBJ2-3; d_gene: TRBD1; CDR3aa: CASSEEGTGGQDTQYF; CDR3nt: TGTGCCAGCAGTGAAGAAGGGACAGGGGGTCAAGATACGCAGTATTTT
abundance: -; v_gene: TRBV12-5; j_gene: TRBJ1-6; d_gene: -; CDR3aa: CASGFAGLGDSPLHF; CDR3nt: TGTGCTAGTGGTTTTGCAGGGTTAGGGGATTCACCCCTCCACTTT
abundance: -; v_gene: TRBV5-1; j_gene: TRBJ2-1; d_gene: TRBD1; CDR3aa: CASSPGTATYNEQFF; CDR3nt: TGCGCCAGCAGCCCTGGGACAGCTACTTACAATGAGCAGTTCTTC
abundance: -; v_gene: TRBV6-4; j_gene: TRBJ1-5; d_gene: -; CDR3aa: CASSASYGQPQHF; CDR3nt: TGTGCCAGCAGTGCCTCCTATGGTCAGCCCCAGCATTTT
abundance: few; v_gene: TRBV24-1; j_gene: TRBJ1-5; d_gene: TRBD1; CDR3aa: CATANGDSYSNQPQHF; CDR3nt: TGTGCCACCGCGAACGGGGACAGTTATAGCAATCAGCCCCAGCATTTT
abundance: -; v_gene: TRBV5-1; j_gene: TRBJ2-1; d_gene: TRBD1; CDR3aa: CASSGGPNRGFNEQFF; CDR3nt: TGCGCCAGCAGCGGAGGCCCAAACAGGGGGTTCAATGAGCAGTTCTTC
abundance: -; v_gene: TRBV2; j_gene: TRBJ2-2; d_gene: TRBD2; CDR3aa: CASSGLAGGSGELFF; CDR3nt: TGTGCCAGCAGTGGACTAGCGGGAGGCTCCGGGGAGCTGTTTTTT